This paragraph reports one TCR beta chain. Participant-reported clinical history was the basis for cohort assignment. Before being deemed recovered, Cohort 3 donors had two negative PCRs, clearance, or symptom resolution. The assay was immunoSEQ multiplex PCR, and TCRdb's table has in-frame clones only and misses some. The top ten clones hold 8% to 10% of a sample with 200,000 to 300,000 clones, about 89% of them seen once. This sample stems from a study of blood T cell repertoires in COVID-19. The germline CDR1 and CDR2 sequences are MNHNS and SASEGT. Trimming removed 3 bases from V and 7 bases from J, with 12 bases in between. The CDR3 loop spans 13 amino acids.

This chain uses TRBV6-1 with TRBJ1-1; the D gene is possibly TRBD1 (6 bases). The receptor was derived from a man aged 35 to 55 who had recovered from COVID-19. Sequences were obtained from PBMCs or T cells enriched from blood (not recorded which). The CDR3 sequence: CASSEGGGFEAFF. CDR3 in DNA: TGTGCCAGCAGTGAGGGAGGGGGTTTTGAAGCTTTCTTT.